One and the same sample provided the 22 T cell receptor beta chains below, sequenced in a study of T cells in Graves' hyperthyroidism and ophthalmopathy. Amplification yielded TCR beta CDR3 regions, with RNA transcripts as the source. A first-round RT-PCR of the TCR CDR3 used the HTBI primer set. TCRdb ran MiXCR on the multiplex PCR reads and lists one entry per CDR3 protein. The top ten clones hold 17% of a sample with over 500,000 distinct CDR3 sequences, approximately 17% of them seen once. The source material was blood. These TCRs come from a woman younger than 30 with Graves' ophthalmopathy.

This clonotype came up many times. The chain combines TRBV7-6 with TRBJ2-3, with unresolved D. The CDR3 has 15 residues. Germline V gene sequence: CDR1 SGHVS, CDR2 FNYEAQ. V was clipped by 5 bases and J by 0 bases, with 12 bases between them. The CDR3 DNA follows: TGTGCCAGCAGCCGAGGCCAGCGTAGCACAGATACGCAGTATTTT. This translates into CASSRGQRSTDTQYF.

This clonotype was detected a few times. This sequence joins TRBV6-1 and TRBJ1-1; 8 nucleotides line up with TRBD1. Losses at the gene ends were 6 bases for V and 7 bases for J; bases not matched to a gene: 16. Germline V gives CDR1 MNHNS, CDR2 SASEGT. The CDR3 has 16 amino acids. This CDR3 is CASRGYAGGRLFEAFF. In DNA, the CDR3 is TGTGCCAGCAGAGGGTACGCAGGGGGCCGCCTTTTTGAAGCTTTCTTT.

At least ten counts were recorded for this clonotype. The chain employs TRBV7-3 and TRBJ2-5, with 10 nucleotides matching TRBD2. The CDR3 consists of 16 residues. Trimming removed 5 bases from V and 2 bases from J; junction bases left unmatched: 8. CDR1 is SGHTA and CDR2 is FQGTGA in the germline V gene. The CDR3 reads CASSKGASGRQETQYF. The DNA for the CDR3 is TGTGCCAGCAGCAAAGGGGCTAGCGGGAGACAAGAGACCCAGTACTTC.

The sample holds many counts of this clonotype. The DNA for the CDR3 is TGTGCCGGTTCTAGCGGGGGGGCGGGGGAGCAGTTCTTC. Translated: CAGSSGGAGEQFF. The chain links TRBV2 to TRBJ2-1; TRBD2 matches 12 bases. Germline CDR1 SNHLY, CDR2 FYNNEI. V gave up 11 bases and J gave up 10 bases; unmatched junction bases: 9. The CDR3 length is 13 residues.

This clonotype was counted ten times or more. The chain has TRBV20-1 and TRBJ1-1, with TRBD1 identical over 9 bases. Germline V CDR1 and CDR2: DFQATT, SNEGSKA (reference sequence). Trimming cost V 1 base and J 6 bases; bases outside gene matches: 6. The CDR3 totals 14 residues. The CDR3 DNA reads TGCAGTGCTAGAGTACAGGGGGCAGCCGCTGAAGCTTTCTTT. Its translation: CSARVQGAAAEAFF.

This rearrangement joins TRBV7-9 to TRBJ1-1; a weak D match, TRBD1 (5 bases). Germline CDR1 SEHNR, CDR2 FQNEAQ (reference sequence). The V gene lost 3 bases and the J gene lost 1 base, with 12 bases spanning the gap. This CDR3 comprises 15 residues. The CDR3 DNA reads TGTGCCAGCAGCTTCCCCGAGAGGGGGAACACTGAAGCTTTCTTT. As protein: CASSFPERGNTEAFF.

This clonotype was counted ten times or more. The rearrangement joins TRBV5-1 to TRBJ1-2; 8 nucleotides match TRBD1. The CDR3 loop spans 13 amino acids. V dropped 5 bases and J dropped 8; count of bases not matched to a gene: 8. CDR1 and CDR2 from the germline V gene are SGHRS and YFSETQ. CDR3 sequence reads: CASRGGQGGGYTF. In nucleotides, the CDR3 is TGCGCCAGCAGAGGAGGACAGGGAGGAGGCTACACCTTC. Drawing the rest from reference TRBV5-1 and TRBJ1-2, the complete variable domain is KAGVTQTPRYLIKTRGQQVTLSCSPISGHRSVSWYQQTPGQGLQFLFEYFSETQRNKGNFPGRFSGRQFSNSRSEMNVSTLELGDSALYLCASRGGQGGGYTFGSGTRLTVV.

Worth noting for this clonotype: One base away lies a much larger clone, so this may be a sequencing read error. The rearrangement joins TRBV2 to TRBJ1-1; D ambiguous. The CDR3 sequence is 14 residues long. The V gene's germline CDR1 is SNHLY and CDR2 FYNNEI. This CDR3 is CASSGGIQNTETFF. The DNA of the CDR3 is TGTGCCAGCAGTGGGGGTATACAGAACACTGAAACTTTCTTT.

This clonotype was recorded many times. The rearrangement links TRBV11-1 to TRBJ1-1; D uncertain. Germline-derived CDR1 and CDR2 are SGHAT and FQDESV (reference sequence). V was trimmed by 1 base and J by 0 bases, leaving 9 bases between them. The CDR3 length is 15 residues. The CDR3 protein is CASSLDPGVNTEAFF. In DNA, the CDR3 is TGTGCCAGCAGCTTAGACCCGGGTGTGAACACTGAAGCTTTCTTT.

This clonotype was counted many times. The chain couples TRBV28 to TRBJ1-1; possible D gene TRBD1, 5 bases. CDR1 and CDR2 (germline): MDHEN, SYDVKM. V gave up 4 bases and J gave up 6 bases, with 15 bases separating them. This CDR3 spans 14 amino acids. CDR3 bases: TGTGCCAGCAGTTCTCAGGGTAGTATGGCTGAAGCTTTCTTT. It yields the protein CASSSQGSMAEAFF.

This clonotype was seen at least ten times. The CDR3 sequence: CSAQAGGGETQYF. Here the CDR3 DNA reads TGCAGTGCCCAGGCGGGGGGCGGGGAGACCCAGTACTTC. The chain combines TRBV20-1 with TRBJ2-5, with TRBD2 matching over 8 bases. The CDR3 loop spans 13 amino acids. Germline CDR1 reads DFQATT; CDR2 reads SNEGSKA (reference sequence). With V trimmed by 6 bases and J by 5 bases, 8 bases remained unmatched.

This clonotype has ten or more counts. The CDR3 DNA sequence: TGTGCCAGCAGTTTCGGATCAGGGTTAATAGCTAACTATGGCTACACCTTC. This gives the protein CASSFGSGLIANYGYTF. The chain couples TRBV27 to TRBJ1-2; D possibly corresponds to TRBD1 (5 bases). Germline lookup yields CDR1 MNHEY and CDR2 SMNVEV (reference sequence). Trimming took off 3 bases at V and 0 bases at J, with 17 bases between the two ends. This CDR3 has 17 amino acids.

The rearrangement links TRBV13 to TRBJ1-2, with D hard to call. The germline CDR1 and CDR2 sequences are PRHDT and FYEKMQ (reference sequence). V shed 8 bases and J shed 7 bases, with 17 bases lying between them. This CDR3 is built from 13 residues. CDR3 protein: CASWITESSGYTF. The CDR3 coding sequence is TGTGCCAGCTGGATCACGGAGTCTTCTGGCTACACCTTC.

The rearrangement joins TRBV30 to TRBJ2-3, with D possibly matching TRBD2 (6 bases). The germline V gene encodes CDR1 GTSNPN and CDR2 SVGIG (reference sequence). V lost 3 bases and J 4 bases, leaving 14 bases between the germline ends. The CDR3 extends over 14 amino acids. The CDR3 spells CAWRKRVLSDTQYF. DNA of the CDR3: TGTGCCTGGAGGAAGCGGGTATTATCAGATACGCAGTATTTT.

There are a few counts of this clonotype. This chain connects TRBV10-3 to TRBJ2-1; D remains unclear. The CDR3 is 13 amino acids. V lost 0 bases, J lost 6 bases, and 6 bases lay in between. The germline V gene has CDR1 ENHRY and CDR2 SYGVKD. CDR3 amino acids: CAISESLGNEQFF. CDR3 nucleotide sequence: TGTGCCATCAGTGAGTCCCTCGGCAATGAGCAGTTCTTC.

The sample holds a few counts of this clonotype. The V and J genes are TRBV6-1 and TRBJ2-3, with TRBD1 matching over 7 bases. Trimming took 5 bases from V and 6 from J; bases not matched to a gene: 8. CDR1 is MNHNS, CDR2 SASEGT, per germline. This CDR3 has 14 amino acids. Here the CDR3 reads CASSIRGRGDTQYF. The DNA for the CDR3 is TGTGCCAGCAGTATCAGGGGGAGAGGGGATACGCAGTATTTT.

Remarks on this clonotype: Since a much larger clone is just one base distant, this may be a read error. V usage is TRBV20-1 and J usage is TRBJ2-7; no reliable D call. V was trimmed by 6 bases and J by 4 bases, leaving 7 bases between them. The CDR3 has 10 residues. Germline CDR1 and CDR2: DFQATT and SNEGSKA (reference sequence). The CDR3 loop is CSAKMYEQYF. The CDR3 DNA follows: TGCAGTGCGAAGATGTACGAGCAGTACTTC.

This clonotype was counted ten times or more. The chain recombines TRBV18 with TRBJ2-2; D is ambiguous. Looked up from germline, CDR1 is KGHSH and CDR2 is LQKENI. The CDR3 runs 11 residues. V was trimmed by 3 bases and J by 9 bases, leaving 5 bases between them. The CDR3 DNA reads as TGTGCCAGCTCACCTTCCTGGGAGCTGTTTTTT. Translated: CASSPSWELFF.

This clonotype was seen many times. This sequence joins TRBV28 and TRBJ2-3; D is undetermined. Germline loops: CDR1 MDHEN, CDR2 SYDVKM. The V end was cut by 2 bases, the J end by 5 bases, with 2 bases between. This CDR3 is built from 11 residues. The CDR3 is CASSLIDTQYF. As DNA, the CDR3 is TGTGCCAGCAGTTTAATAGATACGCAGTATTTT. The whole variable domain, filled in from reference TRBV28 and TRBJ2-3, reads DVKVTQSSRYLVKRTGEKVFLECVQDMDHENMFWYRQDPGLGLRLIYFSYDVKMKEKGDIPEGYSVSREKKERFSLILESASTNQTSMYLCASSLIDTQYFGPGTRLTVL.

This clonotype was detected ten times or more. The genes are TRBV27 and TRBJ1-5; possible D gene TRBD1, 6 bases. The CDR3 is made up of 13 amino acids. Germline CDR1 and CDR2: MNHEY and SMNVEV (reference sequence). V was shortened by 1 base and J by 7 bases, with 8 bases between the two germline ends. In DNA, the CDR3 is TGTGCCAGCAGTTTATACAGGGCACAGCCCCAGCATTTT. This translates into CASSLYRAQPQHF.

V usage is TRBV28 and J usage is TRBJ1-4; the match to TRBD1 covers 8 bases. The CDR3 runs to 14 residues. J was trimmed by 10 bases and V by 3 bases; bases with no gene match: 7. Germline CDR1 and CDR2: MDHEN and SYDVKM. The CDR3 loop reads CASSFPDRARKLFF. In DNA form, the CDR3 reads TGTGCCAGCAGTTTCCCGGACAGGGCCCGAAAACTGTTTTTT.

In the case of this clonotype: With a much larger clone just one base away, this may be a read error. This chain connects TRBV27 to TRBJ2-1; unclear D gene. Germline loops: CDR1 MNHEY, CDR2 SMNVEV (reference sequence). The CDR3 loop spans 15 amino acids. The V end was cut by 3 bases, the J end by 3 bases, with 12 bases between. The DNA for the CDR3 is TGTGCCAGCAGTTTTGAAGGCGATTTCTACAATGAGCAGTTCTTC. Residues: CASSFEGDFYNEQFF.